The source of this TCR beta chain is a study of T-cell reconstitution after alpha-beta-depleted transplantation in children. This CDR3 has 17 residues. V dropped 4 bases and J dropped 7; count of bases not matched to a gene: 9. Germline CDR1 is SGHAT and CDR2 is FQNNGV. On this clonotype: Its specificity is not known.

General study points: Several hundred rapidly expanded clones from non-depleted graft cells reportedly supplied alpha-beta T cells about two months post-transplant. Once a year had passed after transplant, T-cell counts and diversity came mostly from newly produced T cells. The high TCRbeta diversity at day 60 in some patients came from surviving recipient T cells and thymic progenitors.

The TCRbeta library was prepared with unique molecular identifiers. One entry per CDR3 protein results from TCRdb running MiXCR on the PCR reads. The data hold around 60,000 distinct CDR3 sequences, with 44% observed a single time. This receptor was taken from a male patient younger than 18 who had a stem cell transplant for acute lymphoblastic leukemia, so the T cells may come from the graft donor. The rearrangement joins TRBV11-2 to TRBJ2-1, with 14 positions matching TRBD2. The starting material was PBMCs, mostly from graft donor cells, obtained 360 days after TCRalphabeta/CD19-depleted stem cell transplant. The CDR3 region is CASSWGLAGDLGNEQFF. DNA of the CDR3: TGTGCCAGCAGCTGGGGACTAGCGGGAGATTTGGGAAATGAGCAGTTCTTC.